This T cell receptor beta chain derives from a study of blood T cell repertoires in COVID-19. On the study more broadly: Sample material is recorded as cDNA or gDNA derived from T cells, B-cell-depleted T cells, or PBMCs.

In the original processing: Using reference gene primer amplification, nucleated cell counts were estimated. The data were produced by immunoSEQ multiplex PCR, yet TCRdb's version contains in-frame clones alone and is incomplete. The DNA was the basis for D and trimming; V, J and clone size are from that table. The sample holds around 39,000 clones, 65% to 85% seen once. This CDR3 has 17 amino acids. V lost 0 bases and J lost 3; bases outside the gene matches: 11. Sequencing was done on a sample of peripheral blood. The source of this sequence is a man aged 80 or over with active or convalescent COVID-19. The chain links TRBV5-3 to TRBJ2-5; 7 nucleotides agree with TRBD1. TRBV5-3 is given ORF status, its function remaining uncertain. The CDR3 bases are TGTGCCAGAAGCTTGGCCTTTAAGGGGGCGTTTAAAGAGACCCAGTACTTC. As protein: CARSLAFKGAFKETQYF.